This T cell receptor (beta chain) was profiled in a study of blood T cells in healthy people across ages. Sample-barcoded 5' priming and a J-beta primer mix drove a second PCR of 7 to 11 cycles. TCRdb reprocessed the 5' RACE reads with MiXCR, giving one entry per CDR3 protein. The table lists over a million distinct CDR3 sequences, approximately 59% of them singletons. With regard to this clonotype: The antigen remains undetermined.

Findings of the study overall: Among long-lived donors, naive CD4+ cells were more numerous and diversity higher than in aged donors. Estimated diversity across one million T cells was deemed an underestimate.

This CDR3 region has 17 residues. In germline, CDR1 is SQVTM, CDR2 ANQGSEA. Trimming took 7 bases from V and 0 from J; bases not matched to a gene: 13. Per sample, at least 6 micrograms of total RNA were extracted. The chain joins TRBV29-1 to TRBJ2-3, with 10 bases matching TRBD2. The source material was blood. The receptor was derived from a man aged 18 to 29 in good health. For the CDR3, the DNA is TGCAGCGCTCCTACTAGCGGGAAGGCTCGAAGCACAGATACGCAGTATTTT. This translates into CSAPTSGKARSTDTQYF.